The clone carrying this T cell receptor (beta chain) has a handful of counts. CDR1 and CDR2 (germline): MDHEN, SYDVKM. This CDR3 has 13 residues. Between the trimmed V and J ends, which lost 3 bases and 3 bases, there was a span of 9 bases. This sample was taken from a study of human T cells and chemical hapten exposure. Documented time point: pre-sensitization, week 0. Stated treatment: therapeutic diphenylcyclopropenone sensitization with weekly scalp DPC. Original methodology: TCR counts had a median of about 100,000 per sample and spanned about 23,224 to 750,000. MiXCR was run by TCRdb on the RACE reads, yielding one entry per CDR3 protein. TCRdb, not the authors, supplied the V and J calls. The table has 280,000 or so distinct CDR3 sequences, around 7.7% seen once; the top ten hold 0.9% to 1.5%.

The sequencing here drew on whole blood, taken in connection with sensitization to the hapten diphenylcyclopropenone (DPC). V is TRBV28 and J is TRBJ2-7, with D perhaps matching TRBD2 (6 bases). The TCR was taken from a man between 18 and 29 years old with alopecia areata. Some clones in this sample may be carry-over from other donors' samples. CDR3 in DNA: TGTGCCAGCAGTTTGCAGGGAGGCTACGAGCAGTACTTC. It specifies CASSLQGGYEQYF.